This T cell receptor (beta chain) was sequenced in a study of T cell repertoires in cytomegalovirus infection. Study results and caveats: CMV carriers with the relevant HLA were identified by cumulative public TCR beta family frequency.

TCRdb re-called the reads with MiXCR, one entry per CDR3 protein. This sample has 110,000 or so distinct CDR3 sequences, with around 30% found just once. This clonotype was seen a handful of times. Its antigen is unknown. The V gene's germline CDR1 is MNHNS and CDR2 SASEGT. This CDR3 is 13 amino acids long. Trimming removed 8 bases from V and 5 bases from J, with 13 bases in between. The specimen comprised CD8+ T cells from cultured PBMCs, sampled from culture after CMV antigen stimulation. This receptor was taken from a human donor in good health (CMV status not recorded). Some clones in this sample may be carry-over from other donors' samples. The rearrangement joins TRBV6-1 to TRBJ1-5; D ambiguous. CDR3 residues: CASAALRDQPQHF. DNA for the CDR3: TGTGCCAGCGCGGCCTTACGGGATCAGCCCCAGCATTTT.